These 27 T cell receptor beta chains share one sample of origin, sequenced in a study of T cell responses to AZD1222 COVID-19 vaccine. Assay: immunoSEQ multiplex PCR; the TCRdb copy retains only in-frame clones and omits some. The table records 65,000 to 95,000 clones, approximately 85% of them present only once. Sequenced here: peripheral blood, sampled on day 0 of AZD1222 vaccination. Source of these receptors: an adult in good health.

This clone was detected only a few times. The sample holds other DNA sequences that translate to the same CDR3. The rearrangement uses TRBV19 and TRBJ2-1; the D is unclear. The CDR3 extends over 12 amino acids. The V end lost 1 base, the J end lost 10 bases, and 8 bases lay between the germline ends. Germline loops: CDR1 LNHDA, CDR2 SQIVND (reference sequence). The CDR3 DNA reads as TGTGCCAGTAGTATAGGGGGTGGGGAGCAGTTCTTC. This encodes CASSIGGGEQFF.

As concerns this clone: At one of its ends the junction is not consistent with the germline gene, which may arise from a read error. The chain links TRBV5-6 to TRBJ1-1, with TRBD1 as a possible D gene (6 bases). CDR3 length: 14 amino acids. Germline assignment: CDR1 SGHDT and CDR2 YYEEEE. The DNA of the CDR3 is TGTGCCAGCAGTTTGGGTCAGGGGACCACTGAAGCTTTCTTT. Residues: CASSLGQGTTEAFF.

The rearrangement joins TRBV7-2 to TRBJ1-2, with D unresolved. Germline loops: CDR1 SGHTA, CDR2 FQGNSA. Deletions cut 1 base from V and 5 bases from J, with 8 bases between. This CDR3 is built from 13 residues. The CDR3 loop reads CASSLGALYGYTF. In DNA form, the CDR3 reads TGTGCCAGCAGCTTAGGGGCCCTATATGGCTACACCTTC.

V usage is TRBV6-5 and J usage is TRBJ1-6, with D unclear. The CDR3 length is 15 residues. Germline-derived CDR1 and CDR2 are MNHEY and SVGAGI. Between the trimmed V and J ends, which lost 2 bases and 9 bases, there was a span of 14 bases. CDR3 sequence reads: CASSYLNYPSSPLHF. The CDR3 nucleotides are TGTGCCAGCAGTTACCTTAATTATCCGAGTTCACCCCTCCACTTT.

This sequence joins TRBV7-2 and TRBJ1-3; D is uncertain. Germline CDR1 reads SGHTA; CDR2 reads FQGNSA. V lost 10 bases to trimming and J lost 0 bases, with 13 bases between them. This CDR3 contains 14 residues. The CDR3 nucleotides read TGTGCCACAGAGGCAGTTCACTCTGGAAACACCATATATTTT. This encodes CATEAVHSGNTIYF.

The CDR3 reads CASSYRDRGYSPLHF. The CDR3 coding sequence is TGTGCCAGCAGTTATCGGGACAGGGGCTATTCACCCCTCCACTTT. The genes are TRBV6-5 and TRBJ1-6; 10 bases align to TRBD1. CDR1 and CDR2 from the germline V gene are MNHEY and SVGAGI. CDR3 length: 15 amino acids. Trimming at V came to 3 bases and at J to 8 bases, leaving 4 bases not matched to a gene.

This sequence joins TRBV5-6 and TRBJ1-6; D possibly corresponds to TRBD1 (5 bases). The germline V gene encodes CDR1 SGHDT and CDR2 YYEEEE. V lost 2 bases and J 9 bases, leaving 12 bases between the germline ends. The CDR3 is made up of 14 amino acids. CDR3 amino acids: CASSFRGRGSPLHF. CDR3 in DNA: TGTGCCAGCAGCTTTAGGGGCCGGGGTTCACCCCTCCACTTT. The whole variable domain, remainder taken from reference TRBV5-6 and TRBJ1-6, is DAGVTQSPTHLIKTRGQQVTLRCSPKSGHDTVSWYQQALGQGPQFIFQYYEEEERQRGNFPDRFSGHQFPNYSSELNVNALLLGDSALYLCASSFRGRGSPLHFGNGTRLTVT.

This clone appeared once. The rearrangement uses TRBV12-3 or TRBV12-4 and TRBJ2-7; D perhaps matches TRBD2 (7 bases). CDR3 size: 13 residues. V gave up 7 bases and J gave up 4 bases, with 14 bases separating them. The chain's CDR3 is CASTHGGQYEQYF. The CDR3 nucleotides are TGTGCCAGCACTCACGGGGGGCAATACGAGCAGTACTTC.

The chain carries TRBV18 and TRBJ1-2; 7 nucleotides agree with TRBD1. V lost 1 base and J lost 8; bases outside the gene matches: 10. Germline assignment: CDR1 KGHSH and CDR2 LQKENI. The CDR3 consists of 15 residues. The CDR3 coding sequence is TGTGCCAGCTCACCACTGAGGACAGGCCCGGACGGCTACACCTTC. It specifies CASSPLRTGPDGYTF.

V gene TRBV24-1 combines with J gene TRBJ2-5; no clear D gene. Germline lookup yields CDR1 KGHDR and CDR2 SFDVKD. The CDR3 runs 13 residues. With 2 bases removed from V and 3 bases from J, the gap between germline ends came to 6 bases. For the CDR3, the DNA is TGTGCCACCAGTGATTGGGATGAAGAGACCCAGTACTTC. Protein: CATSDWDEETQYF.

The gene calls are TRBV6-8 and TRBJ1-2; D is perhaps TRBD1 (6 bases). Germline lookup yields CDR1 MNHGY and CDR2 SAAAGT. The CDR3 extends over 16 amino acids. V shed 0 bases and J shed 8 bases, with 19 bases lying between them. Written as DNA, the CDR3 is TGTGCCAGCAGTTACTCGATAAGGGGGGGCGTCAAAGGCTACACCTTC. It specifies CASSYSIRGGVKGYTF.

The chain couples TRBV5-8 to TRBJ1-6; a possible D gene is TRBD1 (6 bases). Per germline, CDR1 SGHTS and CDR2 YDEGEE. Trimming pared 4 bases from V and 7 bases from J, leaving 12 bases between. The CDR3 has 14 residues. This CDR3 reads CASSPERGNSPLHF. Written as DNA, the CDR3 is TGTGCCAGCAGCCCGGAAAGGGGGAATTCACCCCTCCACTTT.

The CDR3 bases are TGTGCCAGCAGTCCGGACACAGGGGCGCAAGAGACCCAGTACTTC. Protein: CASSPDTGAQETQYF. The chain joins TRBV27 to TRBJ2-5; 7 nucleotides match TRBD1. This CDR3 contains 15 residues. Germline CDR1 and CDR2: MNHEY and SMNVEV (reference sequence). With 5 bases clipped from V and 2 bases from J, the junction kept 8 bases outside the gene matches.

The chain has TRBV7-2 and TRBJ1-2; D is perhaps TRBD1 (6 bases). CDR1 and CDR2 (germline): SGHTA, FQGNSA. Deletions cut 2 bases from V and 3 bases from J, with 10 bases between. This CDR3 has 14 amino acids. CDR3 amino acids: CASSLMGAYYGYTF. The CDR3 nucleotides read TGTGCCAGCAGCTTAATGGGGGCTTACTATGGCTACACCTTC.

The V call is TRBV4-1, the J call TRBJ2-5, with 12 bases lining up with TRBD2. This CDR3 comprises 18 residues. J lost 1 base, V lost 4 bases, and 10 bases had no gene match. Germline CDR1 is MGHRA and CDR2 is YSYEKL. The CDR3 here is CASSPRTSGASGQETQYF. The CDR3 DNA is TGCGCCAGCAGCCCCCGGACTAGCGGGGCCTCCGGCCAAGAGACCCAGTACTTC.

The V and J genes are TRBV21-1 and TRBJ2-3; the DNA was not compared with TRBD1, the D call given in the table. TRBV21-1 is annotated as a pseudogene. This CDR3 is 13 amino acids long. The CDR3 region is CASNRVWADTQYF. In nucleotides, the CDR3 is TGTGCCAGCAACAGGGTTTGGGCAGATACGCAGTATTTT.

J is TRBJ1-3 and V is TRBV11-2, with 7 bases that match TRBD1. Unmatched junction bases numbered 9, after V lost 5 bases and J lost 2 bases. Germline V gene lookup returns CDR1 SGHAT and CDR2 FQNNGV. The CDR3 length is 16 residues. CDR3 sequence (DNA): TGTGCCAGCAGCCGGAACCGGGACAGACCTGGAAACACCATATATTTT. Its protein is CASSRNRDRPGNTIYF.

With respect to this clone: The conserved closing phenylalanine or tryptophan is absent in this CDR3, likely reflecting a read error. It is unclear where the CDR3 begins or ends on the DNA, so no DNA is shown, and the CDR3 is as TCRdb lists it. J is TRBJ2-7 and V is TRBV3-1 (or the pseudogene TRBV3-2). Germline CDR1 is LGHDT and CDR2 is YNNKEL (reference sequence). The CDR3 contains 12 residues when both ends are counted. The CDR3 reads CASSQDLGQPSL.

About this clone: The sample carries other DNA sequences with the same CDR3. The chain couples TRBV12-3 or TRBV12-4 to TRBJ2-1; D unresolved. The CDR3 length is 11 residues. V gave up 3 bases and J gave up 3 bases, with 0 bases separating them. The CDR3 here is CASSFYNEQFF. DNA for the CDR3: TGTGCCAGCAGTTTCTACAATGAGCAGTTCTTC.

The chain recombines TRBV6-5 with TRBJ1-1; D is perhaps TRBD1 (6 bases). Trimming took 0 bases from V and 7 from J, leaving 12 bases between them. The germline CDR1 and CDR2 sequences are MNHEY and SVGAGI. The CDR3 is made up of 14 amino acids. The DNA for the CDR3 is TGTGCCAGCAGTTACTCGGGGGGCAGGGATGAAGCTTTCTTT. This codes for CASSYSGGRDEAFF.

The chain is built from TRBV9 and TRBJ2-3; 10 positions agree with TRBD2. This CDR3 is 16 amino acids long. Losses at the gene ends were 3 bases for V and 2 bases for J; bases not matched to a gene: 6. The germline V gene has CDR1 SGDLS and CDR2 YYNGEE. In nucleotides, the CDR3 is TGTGCCAGCAGCGGTCTAGCGGGGGCGAACACAGATACGCAGTATTTT. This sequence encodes CASSGLAGANTDTQYF.

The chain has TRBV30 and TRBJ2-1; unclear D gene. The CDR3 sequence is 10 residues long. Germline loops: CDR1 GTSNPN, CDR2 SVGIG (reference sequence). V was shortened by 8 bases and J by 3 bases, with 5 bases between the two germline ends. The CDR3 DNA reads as TGTGCCGGCGTCTACAATGAGCAGTTCTTC. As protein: CAGVYNEQFF.

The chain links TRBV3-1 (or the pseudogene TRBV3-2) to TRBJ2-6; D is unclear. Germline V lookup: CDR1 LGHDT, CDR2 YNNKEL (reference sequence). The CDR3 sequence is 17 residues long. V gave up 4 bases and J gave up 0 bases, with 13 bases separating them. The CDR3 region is CASSPSRLSSGANVLTF. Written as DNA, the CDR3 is TGTGCCAGCAGCCCGTCGCGACTTAGCTCTGGGGCCAACGTCCTGACTTTC.

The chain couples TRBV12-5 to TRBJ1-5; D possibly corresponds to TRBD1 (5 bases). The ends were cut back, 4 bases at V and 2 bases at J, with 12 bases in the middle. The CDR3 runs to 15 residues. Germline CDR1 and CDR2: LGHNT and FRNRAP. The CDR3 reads CASGSTAKGNQPQHF. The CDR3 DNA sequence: TGTGCTAGTGGTTCGACAGCGAAGGGCAATCAGCCCCAGCATTTT.

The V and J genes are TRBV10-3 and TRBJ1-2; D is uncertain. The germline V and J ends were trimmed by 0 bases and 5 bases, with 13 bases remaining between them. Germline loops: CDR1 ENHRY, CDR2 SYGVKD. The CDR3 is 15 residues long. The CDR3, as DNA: TGTGCCATCAGTGAGTCAACCACCGTCGGTTATGGCTACACCTTC. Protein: CAISESTTVGYGYTF.

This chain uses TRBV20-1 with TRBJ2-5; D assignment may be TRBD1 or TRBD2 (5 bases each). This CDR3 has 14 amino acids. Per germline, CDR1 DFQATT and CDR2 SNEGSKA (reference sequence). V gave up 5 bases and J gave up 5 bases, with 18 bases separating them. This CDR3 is CSARGGGVGETQYF. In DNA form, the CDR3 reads TGCAGTGCTCGTGGTGGGGGTGTTGGGGAGACCCAGTACTTC.

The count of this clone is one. The CDR3 DNA is TGTGCCAGCTCACCACCAGCTAGCGGGAGCCAAGAGACCCAGTACTTC. Protein: CASSPPASGSQETQYF. The J gene is TRBJ2-5, the V gene TRBV18, with 10 bases that match TRBD2. The CDR3 is made up of 16 amino acids. J gave up 1 base and V 0 bases, and 2 bases lay outside the gene matches. The germline CDR1 and CDR2 sequences are KGHSH and LQKENI.